This T cell receptor beta chain was sequenced for a study of shared clonotypes between healthy human individuals. Study findings and constraints: Few donors limited the genetic and exposure-history diversity represented.

Remarks on this clone: Its antigen is not identified.

Replicate PCRs run on unsorted PBMC used roughly 320 ng DNA, which was about 28,000 T cell genomes. Original data processing: Sequence data from immunoSEQ were junction-only and lacked quality scores; consequently, filtering differed. Profiling relied on immunoSEQ multiplex PCR, and the TCRdb table lists in-frame clones only, not all of them. V and J calls and clone size are given by that table; D and trimming were obtained from the DNA. Of 450,000 to 500,000 clones listed, around three quarters are singletons. The CDR3 is 15 amino acids. From germline, CDR1 is SGDLS and CDR2 YYNGEE. V gave up 2 bases and J gave up 6 bases, with 17 bases separating them.

The chain is built from TRBV9 and TRBJ1-2; D call uncertain. This TCR derives from a woman aged 40 to 55 in good health. Some clones in this sample may be carry-over from other donors' samples. Input material: PBMCs. In nucleotides, the CDR3 is TGTGCCAGCAGCGTGGAAGGACGGCGTATCGATGGCTACACCTTC. It codes for CASSVEGRRIDGYTF.